The subject of this entry is one T cell receptor (beta chain). Across 20 to 25 US areas, participants ranged in age from 18 to 89 years. Cohorts were based on clinical histories the participants reported. Two consecutive negative NP/OP PCR tests, clearance, or resolved symptoms defined Cohort 3 recovery. This sample was included in a study of blood T cell repertoires in COVID-19. The wider study: Some COVID-19 samples were acute and others convalescent; all came from the United States, Italy and Spain.

Trimming cost V 0 bases and J 0 bases, with 8 bases left between them. The length of the CDR3 is 15 residues. Germline CDR1 is LNHNV and CDR2 is YYDKDF (reference sequence). Here immunoSEQ multiplex PCR was the method, and the copy in TCRdb shows in-frame clones only, minus some. The table includes roughly 160,000 clones, less than 85% detected once. The clonotype comes from a man aged 50-60 years who had recovered from COVID-19. Sequencing was performed on PBMCs or T cells enriched from blood (not recorded which). The rearrangement links TRBV15 to TRBJ1-1, with no clear D. The CDR3 loop is CATSRDRSMNTEAFF. CDR3 coding DNA: TGTGCCACCAGCAGAGACAGATCGATGAACACTGAAGCTTTCTTT.